This TCR beta chain was recorded in a study of T cells after yellow fever vaccination. Study-level results: Abundant bulk-population clonotypes could contaminate the FACS-sorted repertoires. The booster response re-showed most primary clones: 96% CD4, more than 70% CD8.

The study made its TCR cDNA through 5'RACE template switching. That step introduced a universal primer site along with UMIs. MiXCR, applied by TCRdb to the 5' RACE reads, yields one record per CDR3 protein. Of about 240,000 distinct CDR3 sequences listed, 6.9% were seen once; the top ten hold approximately 0.85%. V gave up 6 bases and J gave up 6 bases; unmatched junction bases: 14. Germline assignment: CDR1 LGHDT and CDR2 YNNKEL (reference sequence). This CDR3 contains 16 residues. With respect to this clonotype: The antigen is unknown. A much larger clone lies one base from this, so it may be a read error.

The sequenced sample was CD4+ T cells sorted from PBMCs, obtained 15 days after the yellow fever booster vaccination. This clonotype was obtained from a man aged 25-40 years who received the YFV17D yellow fever vaccine. The chain is built from TRBV3-1 and TRBJ2-7; 10 positions agree with TRBD2. The DNA for the CDR3 is TGTGCCAGCAGTCCCGGCCGGCTAGCGGGAGTTCTCGAGCAGTACTTC. As protein: CASSPGRLAGVLEQYF.